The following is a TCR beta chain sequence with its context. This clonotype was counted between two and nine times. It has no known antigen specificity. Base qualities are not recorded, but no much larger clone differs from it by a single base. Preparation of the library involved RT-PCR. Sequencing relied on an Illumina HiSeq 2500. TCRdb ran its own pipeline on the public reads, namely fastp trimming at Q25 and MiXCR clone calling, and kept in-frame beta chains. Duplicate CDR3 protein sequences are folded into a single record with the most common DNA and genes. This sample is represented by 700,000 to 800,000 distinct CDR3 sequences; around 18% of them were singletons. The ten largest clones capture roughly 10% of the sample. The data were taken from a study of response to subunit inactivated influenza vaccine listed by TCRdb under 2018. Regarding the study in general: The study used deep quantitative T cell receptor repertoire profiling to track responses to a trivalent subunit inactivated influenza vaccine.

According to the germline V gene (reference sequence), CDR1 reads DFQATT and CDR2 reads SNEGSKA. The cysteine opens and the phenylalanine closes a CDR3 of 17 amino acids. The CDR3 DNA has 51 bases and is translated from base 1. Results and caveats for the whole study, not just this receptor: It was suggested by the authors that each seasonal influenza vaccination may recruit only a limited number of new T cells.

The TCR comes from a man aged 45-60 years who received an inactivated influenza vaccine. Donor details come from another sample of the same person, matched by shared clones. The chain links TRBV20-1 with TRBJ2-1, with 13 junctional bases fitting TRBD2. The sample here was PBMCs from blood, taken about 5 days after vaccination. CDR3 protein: CGSKVLAGGPAWNEQFF. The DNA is TGCGGATCCAAAGTACTAGCGGGAGGGCCGGCATGGAATGAGCAGTTCTTC.